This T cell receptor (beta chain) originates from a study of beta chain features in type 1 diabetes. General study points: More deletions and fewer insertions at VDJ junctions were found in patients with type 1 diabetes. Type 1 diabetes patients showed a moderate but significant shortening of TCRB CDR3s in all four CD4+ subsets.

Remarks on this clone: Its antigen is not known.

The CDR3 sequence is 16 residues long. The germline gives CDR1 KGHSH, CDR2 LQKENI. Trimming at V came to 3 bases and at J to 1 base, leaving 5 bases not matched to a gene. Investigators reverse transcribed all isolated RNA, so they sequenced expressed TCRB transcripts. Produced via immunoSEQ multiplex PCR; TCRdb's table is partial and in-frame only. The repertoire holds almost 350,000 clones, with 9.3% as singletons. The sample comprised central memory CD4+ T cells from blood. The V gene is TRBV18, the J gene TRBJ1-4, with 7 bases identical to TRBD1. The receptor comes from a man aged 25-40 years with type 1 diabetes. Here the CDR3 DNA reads TGTGCCAGCTCACCCCGGGCAGGGGGAACTAATGAAAAACTGTTTTTT. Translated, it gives CASSPRAGGTNEKLFF. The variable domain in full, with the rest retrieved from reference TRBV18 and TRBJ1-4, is NAGVMQNPRHLVRRRGQEARLRCSPMKGHSHVYWYRQLPEEGLKFMVYLQKENIIDESGMPKERFSAEFPKEGPSILRIQQVVRGDSAAYFCASSPRAGGTNEKLFFGSGTQLSVL.